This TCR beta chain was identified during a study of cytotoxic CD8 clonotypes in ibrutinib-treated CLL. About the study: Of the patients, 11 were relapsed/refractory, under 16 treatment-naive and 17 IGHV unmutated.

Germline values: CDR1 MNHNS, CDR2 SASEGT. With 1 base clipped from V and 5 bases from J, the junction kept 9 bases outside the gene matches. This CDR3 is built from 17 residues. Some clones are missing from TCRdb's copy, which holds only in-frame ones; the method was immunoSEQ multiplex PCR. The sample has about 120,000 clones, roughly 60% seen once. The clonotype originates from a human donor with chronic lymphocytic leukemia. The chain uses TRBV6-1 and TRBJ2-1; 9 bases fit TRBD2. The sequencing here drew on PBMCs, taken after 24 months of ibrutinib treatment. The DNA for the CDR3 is TGTGCCAGCAGTGAAGTCTGGCGGGGGGGAGGGAACAATGAGCAGTTCTTC. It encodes CASSEVWRGGGNNEQFF.